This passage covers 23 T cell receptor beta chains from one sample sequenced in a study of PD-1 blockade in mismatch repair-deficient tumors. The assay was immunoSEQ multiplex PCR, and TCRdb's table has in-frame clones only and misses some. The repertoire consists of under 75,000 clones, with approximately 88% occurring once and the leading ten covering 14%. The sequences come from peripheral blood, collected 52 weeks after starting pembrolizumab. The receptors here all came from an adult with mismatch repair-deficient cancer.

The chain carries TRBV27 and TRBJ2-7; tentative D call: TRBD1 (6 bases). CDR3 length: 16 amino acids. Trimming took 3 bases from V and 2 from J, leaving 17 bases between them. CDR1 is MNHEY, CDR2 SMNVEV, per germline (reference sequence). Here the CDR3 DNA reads TGTGCCAGCAGTTTCCGGGACAACCTTGGCCCCTACGAGCAGTACTTC. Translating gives CASSFRDNLGPYEQYF.

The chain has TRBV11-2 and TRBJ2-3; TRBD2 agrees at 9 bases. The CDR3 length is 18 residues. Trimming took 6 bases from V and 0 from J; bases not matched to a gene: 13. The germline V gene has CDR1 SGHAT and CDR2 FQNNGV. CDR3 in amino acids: CASREGSGRRRSTDTQYF. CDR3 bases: TGTGCCAGCAGAGAGGGTAGCGGGAGACGTAGGAGCACAGATACGCAGTATTTT.

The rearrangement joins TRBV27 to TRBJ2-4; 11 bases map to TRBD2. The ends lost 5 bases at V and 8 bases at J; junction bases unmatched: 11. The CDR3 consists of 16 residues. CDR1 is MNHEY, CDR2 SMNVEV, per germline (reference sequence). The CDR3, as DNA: TGTGCCAGCAGTCCCAGAGTAGCGGGAGGGTTAGACATTCAGTACTTC. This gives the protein CASSPRVAGGLDIQYF.

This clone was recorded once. The chain's CDR3 is CASSYPEDREGHEQYF. The CDR3, as DNA: TGTGCCAGCAGTTACCCCGAGGACAGGGAAGGTCACGAGCAGTACTTC. The rearrangement links TRBV6-5 to TRBJ2-7; 8 bases align to TRBD1. This CDR3 comprises 16 residues. Germline values: CDR1 MNHEY, CDR2 SVGAGI. The V and J ends lost 2 bases and 5 bases, in that order; junction bases with no gene match: 11.

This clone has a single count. CDR3: CASSFFGRDPDNEQFF. CDR3 bases: TGTGCCAGCAGCTTCTTTGGCCGGGACCCCGACAATGAGCAGTTCTTC. The V call is TRBV7-6, the J call TRBJ2-1; the D call may be TRBD1 or TRBD2 (5 bases each). The CDR3 length is 16 residues. CDR1 is SGHVS and CDR2 is FNYEAQ in the germline V gene. The V and J ends lost 3 bases and 5 bases respectively, with 17 bases between them.

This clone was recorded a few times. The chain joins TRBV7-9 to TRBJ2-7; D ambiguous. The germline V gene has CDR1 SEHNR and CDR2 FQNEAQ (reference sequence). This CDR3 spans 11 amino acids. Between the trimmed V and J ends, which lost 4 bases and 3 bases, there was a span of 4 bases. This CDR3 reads CASSSYYEQYF. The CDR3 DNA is TGTGCCAGCAGCTCCTACTACGAGCAGTACTTC.

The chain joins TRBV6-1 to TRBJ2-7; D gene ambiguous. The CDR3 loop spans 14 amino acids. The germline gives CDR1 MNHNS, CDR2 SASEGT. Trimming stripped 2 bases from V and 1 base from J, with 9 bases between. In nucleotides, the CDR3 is TGTGCCAGCAGTGAATGGGTTGCTTCCTACGAGCAGTACTTC. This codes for CASSEWVASYEQYF.

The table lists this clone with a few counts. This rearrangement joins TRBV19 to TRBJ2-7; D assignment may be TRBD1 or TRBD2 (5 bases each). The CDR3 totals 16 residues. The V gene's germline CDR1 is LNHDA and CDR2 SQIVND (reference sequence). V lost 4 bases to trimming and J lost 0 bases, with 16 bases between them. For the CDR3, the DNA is TGTGCCAGTAGTAAGGGACCTCTGAAGAGCTCCTACGAGCAGTACTTC. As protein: CASSKGPLKSSYEQYF.

The CDR3 bases are TGTGCCAGCAGCGCCCGGGACACCAACACAGATACGCAGTATTTT. Translating gives CASSARDTNTDTQYF. V usage is TRBV13 and J usage is TRBJ2-3, with TRBD1 as a possible D gene (6 bases). The CDR3 is 15 amino acids. CDR1 PRHDT and CDR2 FYEKMQ come from the germline V gene (reference sequence). Trimming cost V 5 bases and J 2 bases, with 14 bases left between them.

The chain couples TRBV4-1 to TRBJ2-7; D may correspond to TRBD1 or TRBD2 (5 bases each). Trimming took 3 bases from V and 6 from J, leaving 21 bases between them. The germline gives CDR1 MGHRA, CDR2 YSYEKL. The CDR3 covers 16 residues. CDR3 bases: TGCGCCAGCAGCCAGCTGTTCGCCACCTTCGGGGCCGAGCAGTACTTC. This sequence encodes CASSQLFATFGAEQYF.

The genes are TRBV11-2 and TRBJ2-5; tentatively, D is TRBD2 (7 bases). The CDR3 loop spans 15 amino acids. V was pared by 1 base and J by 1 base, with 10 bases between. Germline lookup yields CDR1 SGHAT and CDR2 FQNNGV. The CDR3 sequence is CASSLVRGGQETQYF. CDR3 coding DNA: TGTGCCAGCAGCTTAGTGAGGGGGGGCCAAGAGACCCAGTACTTC.

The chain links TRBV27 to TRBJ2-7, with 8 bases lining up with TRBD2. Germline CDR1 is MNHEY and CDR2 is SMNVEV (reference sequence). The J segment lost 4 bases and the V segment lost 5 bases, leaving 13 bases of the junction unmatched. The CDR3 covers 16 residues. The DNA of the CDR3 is TGTGCCAGCAGTCCAACCCCCAGCGGGGGTGGGTACGAGCAGTACTTC. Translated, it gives CASSPTPSGGGYEQYF.

CDR3: CASSQVAGAAYNEQFF. The CDR3 bases are TGTGCCAGCAGCCAAGTAGCGGGAGCGGCGTACAATGAGCAGTTCTTC. The rearrangement uses TRBV14 and TRBJ2-1, with 9 bases lining up with TRBD2. The germline V gene has CDR1 SGHDN and CDR2 FVKESK. J lost 4 bases, V lost 1 base, and 5 bases had no gene match. The CDR3 spans 16 residues.

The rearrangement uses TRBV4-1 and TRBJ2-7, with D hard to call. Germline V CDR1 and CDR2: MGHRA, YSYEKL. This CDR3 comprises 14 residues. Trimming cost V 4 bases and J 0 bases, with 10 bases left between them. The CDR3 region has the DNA TGCGCCAGCAGCCTTGAGCCGTCCTCCTACGAGCAGTACTTC. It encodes CASSLEPSSYEQYF.

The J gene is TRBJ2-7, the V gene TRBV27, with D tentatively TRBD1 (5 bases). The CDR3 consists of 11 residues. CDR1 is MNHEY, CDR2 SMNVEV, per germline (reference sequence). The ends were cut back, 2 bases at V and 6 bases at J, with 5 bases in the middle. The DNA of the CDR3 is TGTGCCAGCAGTTTAGGGGCCGAGCAGTACTTC. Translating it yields CASSLGAEQYF.

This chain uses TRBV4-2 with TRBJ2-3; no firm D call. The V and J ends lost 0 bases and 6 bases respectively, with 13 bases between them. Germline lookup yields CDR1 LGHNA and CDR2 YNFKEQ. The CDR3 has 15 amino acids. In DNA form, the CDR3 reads TGTGCCAGCAGCCAAGAGAGGAAATTGGAGGATACGCAGTATTTT. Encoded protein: CASSQERKLEDTQYF.

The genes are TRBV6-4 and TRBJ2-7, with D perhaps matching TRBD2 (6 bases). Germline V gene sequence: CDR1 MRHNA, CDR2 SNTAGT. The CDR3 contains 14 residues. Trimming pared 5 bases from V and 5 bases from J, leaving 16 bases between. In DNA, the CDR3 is TGTGCCAGCAGTCCGATCGCACCGGGGGACGAGCAGTACTTC. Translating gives CASSPIAPGDEQYF.

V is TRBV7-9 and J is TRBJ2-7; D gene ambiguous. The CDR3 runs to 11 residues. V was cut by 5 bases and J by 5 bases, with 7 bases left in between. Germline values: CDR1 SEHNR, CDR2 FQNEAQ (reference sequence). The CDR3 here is CASSTSHEQYF. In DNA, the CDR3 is TGTGCCAGCAGCACCTCTCACGAGCAGTACTTC.

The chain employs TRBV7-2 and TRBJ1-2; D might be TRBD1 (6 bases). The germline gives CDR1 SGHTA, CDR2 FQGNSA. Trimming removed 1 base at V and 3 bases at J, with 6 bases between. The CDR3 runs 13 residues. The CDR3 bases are TGTGCCAGCAGCTTAGACAGGGACTATGGCTACACCTTC. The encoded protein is CASSLDRDYGYTF. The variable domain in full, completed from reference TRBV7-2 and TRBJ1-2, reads GAGVSQSPSNKVTEKGKDVELRCDPISGHTALYWYRQSLGQGLEFLIYFQGNSAPDKSGLPSDRFSAERTGGSVSTLTIQRTQQEDSAVYLCASSLDRDYGYTFGSGTRLTVV.

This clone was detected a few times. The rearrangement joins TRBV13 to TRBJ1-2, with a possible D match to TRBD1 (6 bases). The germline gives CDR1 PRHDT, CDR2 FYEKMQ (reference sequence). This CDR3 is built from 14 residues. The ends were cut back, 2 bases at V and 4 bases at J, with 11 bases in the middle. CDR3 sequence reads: CASSLFGQSYGYTF. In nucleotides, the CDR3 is TGTGCCAGCAGCTTATTCGGACAGAGCTATGGCTACACCTTC.

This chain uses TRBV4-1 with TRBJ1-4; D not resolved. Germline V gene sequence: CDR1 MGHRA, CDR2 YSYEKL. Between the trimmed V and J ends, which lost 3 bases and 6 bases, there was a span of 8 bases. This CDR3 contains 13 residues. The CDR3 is CASSHFTDEKLFF. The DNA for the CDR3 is TGCGCCAGCAGCCACTTTACGGATGAAAAACTGTTTTTT.

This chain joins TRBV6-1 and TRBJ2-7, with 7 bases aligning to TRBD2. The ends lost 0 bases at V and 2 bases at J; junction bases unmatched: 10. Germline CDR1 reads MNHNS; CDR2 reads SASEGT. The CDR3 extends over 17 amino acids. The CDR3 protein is CASSEATSWLAAYEQYF. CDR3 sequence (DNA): TGTGCCAGCAGTGAAGCTACGAGTTGGCTAGCGGCCTACGAGCAGTACTTC.

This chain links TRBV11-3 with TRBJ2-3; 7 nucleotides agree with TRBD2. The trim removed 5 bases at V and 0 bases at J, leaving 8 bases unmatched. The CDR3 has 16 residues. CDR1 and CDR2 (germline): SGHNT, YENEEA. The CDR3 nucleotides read TGTGCCAGCAGCCCGCGGGGTAGCGGGAGCACAGATACGCAGTATTTT. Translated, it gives CASSPRGSGSTDTQYF.